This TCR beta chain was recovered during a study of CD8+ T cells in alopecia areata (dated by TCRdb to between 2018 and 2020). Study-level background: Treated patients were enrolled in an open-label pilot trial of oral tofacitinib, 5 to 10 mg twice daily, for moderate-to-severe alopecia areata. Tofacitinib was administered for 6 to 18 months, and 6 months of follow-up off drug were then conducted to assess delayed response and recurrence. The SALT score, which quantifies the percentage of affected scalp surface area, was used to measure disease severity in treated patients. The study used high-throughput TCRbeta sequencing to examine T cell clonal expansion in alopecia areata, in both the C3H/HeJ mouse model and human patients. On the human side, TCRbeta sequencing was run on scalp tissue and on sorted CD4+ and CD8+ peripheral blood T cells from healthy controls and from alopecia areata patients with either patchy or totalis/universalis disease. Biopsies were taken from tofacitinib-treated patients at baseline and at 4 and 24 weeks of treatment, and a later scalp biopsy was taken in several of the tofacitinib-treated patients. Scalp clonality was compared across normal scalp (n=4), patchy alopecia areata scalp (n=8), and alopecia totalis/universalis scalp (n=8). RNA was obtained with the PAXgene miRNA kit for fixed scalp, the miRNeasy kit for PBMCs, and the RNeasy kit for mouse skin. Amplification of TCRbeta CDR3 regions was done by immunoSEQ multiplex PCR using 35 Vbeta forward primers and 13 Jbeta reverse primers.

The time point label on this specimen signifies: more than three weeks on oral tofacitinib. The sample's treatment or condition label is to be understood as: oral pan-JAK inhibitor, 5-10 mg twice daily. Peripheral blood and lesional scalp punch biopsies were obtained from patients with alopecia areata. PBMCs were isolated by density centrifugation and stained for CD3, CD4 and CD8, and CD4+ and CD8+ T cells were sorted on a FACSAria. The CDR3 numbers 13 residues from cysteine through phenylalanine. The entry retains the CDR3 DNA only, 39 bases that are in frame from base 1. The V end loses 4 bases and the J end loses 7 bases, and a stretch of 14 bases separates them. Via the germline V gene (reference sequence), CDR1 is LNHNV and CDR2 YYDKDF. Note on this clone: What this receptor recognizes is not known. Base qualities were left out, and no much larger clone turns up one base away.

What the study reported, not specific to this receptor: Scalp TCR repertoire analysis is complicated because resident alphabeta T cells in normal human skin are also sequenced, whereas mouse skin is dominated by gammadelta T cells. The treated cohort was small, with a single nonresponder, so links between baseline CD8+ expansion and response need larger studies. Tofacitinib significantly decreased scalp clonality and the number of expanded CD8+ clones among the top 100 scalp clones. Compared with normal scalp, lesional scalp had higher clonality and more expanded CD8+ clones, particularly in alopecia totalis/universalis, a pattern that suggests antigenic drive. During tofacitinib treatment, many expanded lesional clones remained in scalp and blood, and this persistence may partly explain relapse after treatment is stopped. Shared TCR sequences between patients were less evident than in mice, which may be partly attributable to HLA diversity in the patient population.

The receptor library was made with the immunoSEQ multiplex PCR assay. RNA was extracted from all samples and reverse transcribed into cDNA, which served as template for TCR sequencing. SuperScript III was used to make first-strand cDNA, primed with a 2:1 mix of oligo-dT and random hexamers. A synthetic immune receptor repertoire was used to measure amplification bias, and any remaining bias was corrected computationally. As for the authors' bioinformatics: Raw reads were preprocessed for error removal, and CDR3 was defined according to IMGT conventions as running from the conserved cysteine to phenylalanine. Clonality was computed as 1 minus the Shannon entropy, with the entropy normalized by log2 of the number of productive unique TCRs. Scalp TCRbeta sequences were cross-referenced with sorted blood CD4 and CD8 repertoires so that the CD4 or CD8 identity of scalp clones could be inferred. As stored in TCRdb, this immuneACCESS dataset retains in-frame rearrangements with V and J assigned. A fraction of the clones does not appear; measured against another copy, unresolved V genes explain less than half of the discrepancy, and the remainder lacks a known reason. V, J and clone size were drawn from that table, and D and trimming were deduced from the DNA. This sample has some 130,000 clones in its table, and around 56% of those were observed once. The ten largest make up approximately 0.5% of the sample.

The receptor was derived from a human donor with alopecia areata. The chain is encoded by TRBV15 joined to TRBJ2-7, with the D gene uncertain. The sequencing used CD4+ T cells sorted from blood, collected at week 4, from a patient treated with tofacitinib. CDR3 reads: CATSTPDTAEQYF. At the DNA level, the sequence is TGTGCCACCAGCACCCCAGACACGGCGGAGCAGTACTTC.